Following are 17 T cell receptor beta chains from one sample sequenced in a study of blood T cell repertoires in COVID-19. Sequencing used immunoSEQ multiplex PCR; TCRdb keeps in-frame clones, though not all of them. The table has about 95,000 clones, about four fifths seen once; the top ten hold roughly 22%. The sample consisted of peripheral blood. These TCRs come from a human donor in a cohort sampled during active COVID-19.

The chain links TRBV19 to TRBJ1-2, with D possibly TRBD1 on 6 matching bases. The V end lost 4 bases, the J end lost 7 bases, and 19 bases lay between the germline ends. The germline V gene has CDR1 LNHDA and CDR2 SQIVND (reference sequence). CDR3 length equals 15 residues. In DNA form, the CDR3 reads TGTGCCAGTAGTACGGATGTGGGGGCGCCCAGTGGCTACACCTTC. Translated, it gives CASSTDVGAPSGYTF.

This chain uses TRBV7-9 with TRBJ2-1; TRBD2 aligns across 10 bases. Germline assignment: CDR1 SEHNR and CDR2 FQNEAQ (reference sequence). CDR3 length: 15 amino acids. V was pared by 2 bases and J by 5 bases, with 3 bases of the junction left unmatched. The CDR3 spells CASSLYTSGDNEQFF. Written as DNA, the CDR3 is TGTGCCAGCAGCTTATATACTAGCGGGGACAATGAGCAGTTCTTC.

This chain uses TRBV28 with TRBJ1-1; no clear D. Per germline, CDR1 MDHEN and CDR2 SYDVKM. V dropped 6 bases and J dropped 0 bases, with 5 bases sitting between them. The CDR3 length is 12 residues. For the CDR3, the DNA is TGTGCCAGCAGCAGGATGAACACTGAAGCTTTCTTT. It translates to CASSRMNTEAFF.

This rearrangement joins TRBV12-5 to TRBJ1-5, with D tentatively TRBD1 (5 bases). From germline, CDR1 is LGHNT and CDR2 FRNRAP. The CDR3 sequence is 16 residues long. Trimming took 5 bases from V and 8 from J, leaving 22 bases between them. In nucleotides, the CDR3 is TGTGCTAGTGGTCCCCATTTAGGGGCCGACGAGGAGCCCCAGCATTTT. This gives the protein CASGPHLGADEEPQHF.

The chain employs TRBV18 and TRBJ1-1; D perhaps matches TRBD1 (5 bases). The CDR3 loop spans 13 amino acids. Looked up from germline, CDR1 is KGHSH and CDR2 is LQKENI. Trimming stripped 2 bases from V and 5 bases from J, with 9 bases between. CDR3 region: CASSPSQGTEAFF. The CDR3, as DNA: TGTGCCAGCTCACCAAGTCAGGGAACTGAAGCTTTCTTT. The whole variable domain, remainder taken from reference TRBV18 and TRBJ1-1, is NAGVMQNPRHLVRRRGQEARLRCSPMKGHSHVYWYRQLPEEGLKFMVYLQKENIIDESGMPKERFSAEFPKEGPSILRIQQVVRGDSAAYFCASSPSQGTEAFFGQGTRLTVV.

The chain is built from TRBV10-3 and TRBJ2-3, with D possibly being TRBD2 (6 bases). CDR3 length equals 16 residues. Between the trimmed V and J ends, which lost 3 bases and 0 bases, there was a span of 13 bases. The germline V gene has CDR1 ENHRY and CDR2 SYGVKD. The CDR3 DNA is TGTGCCATCAGTGAAATGCAGCGGGCCAGCACAGATACGCAGTATTTT. Amino acids: CAISEMQRASTDTQYF.

V and J are TRBV25-1 and TRBJ2-5; 7 nucleotides align to TRBD1. Germline values: CDR1 MGHDK, CDR2 SYGVNS. The ends lost 3 bases at V and 0 bases at J; junction bases unmatched: 4. CDR3 length: 15 amino acids. The CDR3 DNA is TGTGCCAGCAGTGATGGGACAGCGTACCAAGAGACCCAGTACTTC. Its protein is CASSDGTAYQETQYF.

The chain links TRBV19 to TRBJ2-5; 13 nucleotides line up with TRBD2. There are 15 residues in the CDR3. Germline V gives CDR1 LNHDA, CDR2 SQIVND (reference sequence). With V trimmed by 6 bases and J by 4 bases, 5 bases remained unmatched. The CDR3 DNA follows: TGTGCCAGTAGCCGGACTAGCGGGGGAGGAGAGACCCAGTACTTC. Its protein is CASSRTSGGGETQYF.

The rearrangement joins TRBV5-1 to TRBJ1-5, with 7 bases fitting TRBD1. CDR1 and CDR2 from the germline V gene are SGHRS and YFSETQ. Trimming cost V 4 bases and J 2 bases; bases outside gene matches: 6. This CDR3 is 15 amino acids long. The CDR3 region has the DNA TGCGCCAGCAGCAACGACGGACAGGGCAATCAGCCCCAGCATTTT. This codes for CASSNDGQGNQPQHF.

This rearrangement joins TRBV5-1 to TRBJ2-2, with TRBD2 matching 9 bases. V shed 1 base and J 8 bases; nucleotides not matched to a gene: 3. The CDR3 loop spans 14 amino acids. CDR1 SGHRS and CDR2 YFSETQ come from the germline V gene. CDR3 sequence reads: CASSLSLAGGELFF. Here the CDR3 DNA reads TGCGCCAGCAGCTTGAGCCTAGCGGGAGGGGAGCTGTTTTTT. Full variable domain (remainder filled in from reference TRBV5-1 and TRBJ2-2): KAGVTQTPRYLIKTRGQQVTLSCSPISGHRSVSWYQQTPGQGLQFLFEYFSETQRNKGNFPGRFSGRQFSNSRSEMNVSTLELGDSALYLCASSLSLAGGELFFGEGSRLTVL.

The chain's CDR3 is CASSLAGQGSGANVLTF. The CDR3 nucleotides are TGTGCCAGCAGCTTGGCGGGACAGGGTTCAGGGGCCAACGTCCTGACTTTC. This chain uses TRBV5-4 with TRBJ2-6; 9 bases line up with TRBD1. Germline trimming cut 0 bases from V and 4 bases from J; bases unmatched to any gene: 5. Germline V lookup: CDR1 SGHNT, CDR2 YYREEE (reference sequence). The CDR3 loop spans 17 amino acids.

This clone was picked up one time. V gene TRBV19 combines with J gene TRBJ2-7, with 9 bases identical to TRBD1. Germline V gives CDR1 LNHDA, CDR2 SQIVND (reference sequence). With 5 bases clipped from V and 1 base from J, the junction kept 12 bases outside the gene matches. The CDR3 runs 17 residues. The CDR3 loop reads CASSPIPGQGKSYEQYF. The CDR3 region has the DNA TGTGCCAGTAGTCCCATACCGGGACAGGGAAAGTCCTACGAGCAGTACTTC.

The chain uses TRBV25-1 and TRBJ1-5, with a possible D match to TRBD1 (5 bases). Germline V gene lookup returns CDR1 MGHDK and CDR2 SYGVNS. The CDR3 consists of 12 residues. Trimming stripped 6 bases from V and 7 bases from J, with 10 bases between. The DNA of the CDR3 is TGTGCCAGCAGGGCAGGGTTCCAGCCCCAGCATTTT. It translates to CASRAGFQPQHF.

This clone was observed a few times. The rearrangement joins TRBV18 to TRBJ1-6, with 7 bases matching TRBD1. In germline, CDR1 is KGHSH, CDR2 LQKENI. V shed 8 bases, J shed 9 bases, and the junction held 7 bases outside the gene matches. The CDR3 has 13 residues. As DNA, the CDR3 is TGTGCCAGCAGGGGGCAGGGGGTTTCACCCCTCCACTTT. Its protein is CASRGQGVSPLHF. Full variable domain (missing parts from reference TRBV18 and TRBJ1-6): NAGVMQNPRHLVRRRGQEARLRCSPMKGHSHVYWYRQLPEEGLKFMVYLQKENIIDESGMPKERFSAEFPKEGPSILRIQQVVRGDSAAYFCASRGQGVSPLHFGNGTRLTVT.

The chain recombines TRBV14 with TRBJ1-1; D gene uncertain. CDR1 and CDR2 (germline): SGHDN, FVKESK. The CDR3 has 14 amino acids. The V end was cut by 1 base, the J end by 1 base, with 7 bases between. The CDR3 region has the DNA TGTGCCAGCAGCCAAGTTAGTAAGAACACTGAAGCTTTCTTT. It specifies CASSQVSKNTEAFF.

This CDR3 is CASSLLPPLNSPLHF. The CDR3 bases are TGTGCCAGCAGCCTCCTACCACCACTCAATTCACCCCTCCACTTT. The chain is built from TRBV5-5 and TRBJ1-6; D call uncertain. The V end lost 4 bases, the J end lost 7 bases, and 15 bases lay between the germline ends. Germline CDR1 SGHKS, CDR2 YYEKEE (reference sequence). The CDR3 extends over 15 amino acids.

The chain's CDR3 is CASSLAGAETDTQYF. DNA of the CDR3: TGTGCCAGCAGCTTAGCGGGAGCGGAAACAGATACGCAGTATTTT. V is TRBV3-1 (or the pseudogene TRBV3-2) and J is TRBJ2-3; TRBD2 agrees at 9 bases. Germline V gives CDR1 LGHDT, CDR2 YNNKEL (reference sequence). V shed 5 bases, J shed 3 bases, and the junction held 6 bases outside the gene matches. This CDR3 comprises 15 residues.